The 28 T cell receptor beta chains reported below all come from one sample, sequenced in a study of blood T cell repertoires in COVID-19. Using immunoSEQ multiplex PCR, the repertoire was profiled, and TCRdb retains in-frame clones only, with some absent. The sample consists of 85,000 to 130,000 clones, just over 90% of them appearing once. The sequencing sample was made of peripheral blood. Every receptor here comes from a man between 60 and 75 years old with acute or convalescent COVID-19.

The chain carries TRBV7-8 and TRBJ1-4, with D uncertain. Germline values: CDR1 SGHVS, CDR2 FQNEAQ. This CDR3 is 14 amino acids long. Trimming took off 3 bases at V and 8 bases at J, with 13 bases between the two ends. CDR3 sequence reads: CASSLGGRREKLFF. The CDR3 nucleotides are TGTGCCAGCAGCTTGGGAGGGAGGAGGGAAAAACTGTTTTTT.

The V and J genes are TRBV11-2 and TRBJ1-2, with D maybe TRBD1 (5 bases). Deletions cut 2 bases from V and 6 bases from J, with 13 bases between. The CDR3 has 14 residues. Germline values: CDR1 SGHAT, CDR2 FQNNGV. In nucleotides, the CDR3 is TGTGCCAGCAGCTTAAGTAGGCAGGGTGATGGCTACACCTTC. It translates to CASSLSRQGDGYTF.

This chain links TRBV10-1 with TRBJ2-3, with D maybe TRBD1 (6 bases). Trimming took off 3 bases at V and 0 bases at J, with 13 bases between the two ends. The germline V gene encodes CDR1 WNHNN and CDR2 SYGVQD (reference sequence). This CDR3 is built from 16 residues. The CDR3 DNA reads as TGCGCCAGCAGTGATTTCCGGGACATCAGCACAGATACGCAGTATTTT. It yields the protein CASSDFRDISTDTQYF.

The genes are TRBV19 and TRBJ1-1; TRBD1 is a possible D gene (5 bases). Trimming shortened V by 10 bases and J by 4 bases, and 10 bases separated the two germline ends. CDR1 is LNHDA and CDR2 is SQIVND in the germline V gene (reference sequence). The CDR3 extends over 11 amino acids. CDR3: CATWGGTEAFF. DNA for the CDR3: TGTGCCACATGGGGGGGCACTGAAGCTTTCTTT.

V usage is TRBV9 and J usage is TRBJ1-1; D remains unclear. Germline assignment: CDR1 SGDLS and CDR2 YYNGEE. The CDR3 sequence is 13 residues long. V was shortened by 4 bases and J by 7 bases, with 14 bases between the two germline ends. This chain's CDR3 is CASSLIRGDEAFF. DNA for the CDR3: TGTGCCAGCAGCCTCATTCGGGGAGATGAAGCTTTCTTT.

V is TRBV5-1 and J is TRBJ1-1; 7 bases agree with TRBD1. With 0 bases clipped from V and 10 bases from J, the junction kept 6 bases outside the gene matches. The CDR3 has 13 residues. Germline V gives CDR1 SGHRS, CDR2 YFSETQ. The DNA for the CDR3 is TGCGCCAGCAGCTTGGAGGGGGCAGGGACAGCTTTCTTT. Protein sequence: CASSLEGAGTAFF.

This sequence joins TRBV7-2 and TRBJ2-3; possibly TRBD2 for D (5 bases). V lost 5 bases and J 4 bases, leaving 19 bases between the germline ends. The CDR3 spans 16 residues. CDR1 is SGHTA and CDR2 is FQGNSA in the germline V gene. CDR3 sequence reads: CASSPRTSNPADTQYF. The CDR3 nucleotides read TGTGCCAGCAGCCCCCGCACTAGTAATCCCGCAGATACGCAGTATTTT.

CDR3 DNA: TGTGCCAGCAGCTACCGACAGGGGAGCGGGGAGCTGTTTTTT. Protein product: CASSYRQGSGELFF. The chain combines TRBV7-7 with TRBJ2-2, with 8 bases that match TRBD1. Looked up from germline, CDR1 is SSHAT and CDR2 is FNYEAQ (reference sequence). The V and J ends lost 4 bases and 7 bases, in that order; junction bases with no gene match: 5. The CDR3 is made up of 14 amino acids. Full variable domain (outside the CDR3, taken from reference TRBV7-7 and TRBJ2-2): GAGVSQSPRYKVTKRGQDVTLRCDPISSHATLYWYQQALGQGPEFLTYFNYEAQPDKSGLPSDRFSAERPEGSISTLTIQRTEQRDSAMYRCASSYRQGSGELFFGEGSRLTVL.

The chain links TRBV7-9 to TRBJ2-7, with 12 positions matching TRBD1. The CDR3 totals 15 residues. Germline V gives CDR1 SEHNR, CDR2 FQNEAQ (reference sequence). The V gene end was trimmed by 5 bases and the J gene end by 4 bases; junction bases not matched to a gene: 6. CDR3 bases: TGTGCCAGCAGCGATCCGGGACAGGGGGCTTACGAGCAGTACTTC. This translates into CASSDPGQGAYEQYF.

The CDR3 DNA reads as TGTGCCAGCAGTGCAGACAGAGGAGCCCTCTATGGCTACACCTTC. Encoded protein: CASSADRGALYGYTF. The rearrangement joins TRBV28 to TRBJ1-2, with D possibly TRBD1 on 5 matching bases. Germline-derived CDR1 and CDR2 are MDHEN and SYDVKM. The CDR3 sequence is 15 residues long. V lost 5 bases and J 4 bases, leaving 17 bases between the germline ends.

Note on this clone: Other DNA sequences in this specimen translate into the identical CDR3. The rearrangement uses TRBV7-9 and TRBJ2-7, with D possibly being TRBD1 (6 bases). The ends were cut back, 1 base at V and 6 bases at J, with 13 bases in the middle. In germline, CDR1 is SEHNR, CDR2 FQNEAQ (reference sequence). The CDR3 sequence is 14 residues long. CDR3: CASSLVGQGTEQYF. CDR3 nucleotide sequence: TGTGCCAGCAGCTTAGTGGGGCAGGGGACCGAGCAGTACTTC.

The chain has TRBV23-1 and TRBJ2-7; D gene uncertain. TRBV23-1 falls under the ORF class, with uncertain function. This CDR3 is built from 18 residues. V was clipped by 0 bases and J by 6 bases, with 24 bases between them. CDR3 sequence (DNA): TGCGCCAGCAGTCAATCGAAGGTTGCGGTATGTTCCACCTGCGAGCAGTACGTC. As protein: CASSQSKVAVCSTCEQYV.

V and J are TRBV18 and TRBJ1-2, with D perhaps TRBD1 (6 bases). Germline CDR1 and CDR2: KGHSH and LQKENI. The CDR3 sequence is 16 residues long. V was shortened by 3 bases and J by 4 bases, with 18 bases between the two germline ends. The CDR3 sequence is CASSPSALTGSYGYTF. Written as DNA, the CDR3 is TGTGCCAGCTCACCCTCCGCCCTTACAGGGTCCTATGGCTACACCTTC.

The chain combines TRBV5-1 with TRBJ2-2; the match to TRBD1 covers 7 bases. The germline V gene has CDR1 SGHRS and CDR2 YFSETQ. The J segment lost 5 bases and the V segment lost 4 bases, leaving 8 bases of the junction unmatched. The CDR3 length is 15 residues. CDR3 protein: CASSLTGFGTGELFF. For the CDR3, the DNA is TGCGCCAGCAGCCTGACAGGGTTCGGGACCGGGGAGCTGTTTTTT.

The V call is TRBV19, the J call TRBJ1-1, with D possibly TRBD1 on 5 matching bases. This CDR3 is built from 16 residues. V lost 4 bases to trimming and J lost 5 bases, with 20 bases between them. The germline CDR1 and CDR2 sequences are LNHDA and SQIVND (reference sequence). CDR3 sequence (DNA): TGTGCCAGTAGTACCGTGGCGGGGCCCATAGGAACTGAAGCTTTCTTT. Translating gives CASSTVAGPIGTEAFF.

V gene TRBV5-1 combines with J gene TRBJ2-3; the D gene is possibly TRBD1 (5 bases). The V and J ends lost 1 base and 0 bases respectively, with 9 bases between them. Germline assignment: CDR1 SGHRS and CDR2 YFSETQ. There are 15 residues in the CDR3. Here the CDR3 reads CASSLQGLSTDTQYF. The CDR3, as DNA: TGCGCCAGCAGCTTGCAGGGCCTTAGCACAGATACGCAGTATTTT.

There are a few counts of this clone. The same CDR3 can be traced to other DNA sequences in this sample. This chain uses TRBV11-2 with TRBJ2-7; weak D call: TRBD1 (6 bases). V lost 5 bases and J lost 4, with 12 bases in between. Germline V CDR1 and CDR2: SGHAT, FQNNGV. The CDR3 is made up of 13 amino acids. CDR3 in DNA: TGTGCCAGCAGCCCTGGTACAGGGTACGAGCAGTACGTC. Its translation is CASSPGTGYEQYV.

This clone was detected only once. This chain joins TRBV27 and TRBJ2-1; 10 bases are shared with TRBD2. CDR1 is MNHEY and CDR2 is SMNVEV in the germline V gene (reference sequence). The CDR3 sequence is 16 residues long. Trimming cost V 5 bases and J 5 bases; bases outside gene matches: 9. CDR3 sequence: CASSQPLAGANNEQFF. For the CDR3, the DNA is TGTGCCAGCAGTCAGCCTCTAGCGGGAGCAAACAATGAGCAGTTCTTC.

V is TRBV6-6 and J is TRBJ2-7, with D unresolved. CDR3 size: 12 residues. The V end was cut by 7 bases, the J end by 1 base, with 8 bases between. Germline V gene sequence: CDR1 MNHNY, CDR2 SVGAGI (reference sequence). DNA of the CDR3: TGTGCCAGCACGCACAGTTCCTACGAGCAGTACTTC. This codes for CASTHSSYEQYF.

In this sample, this clone turned up once. The chain couples TRBV11-2 to TRBJ2-7; TRBD2 aligns across 9 bases. Per germline, CDR1 SGHAT and CDR2 FQNNGV. V shed 1 base and J 4 bases; nucleotides not matched to a gene: 5. This CDR3 is 15 amino acids long. This CDR3 is CASSLGVSGSYEQYV. The CDR3 nucleotides are TGTGCCAGCAGCTTAGGGGTTAGCGGGAGTTACGAGCAGTACGTC.

This clone was seen a few times. The chain recombines TRBV10-1 with TRBJ2-7, with D perhaps matching TRBD1 (6 bases). This CDR3 is 15 amino acids long. CDR1 WNHNN and CDR2 SYGVQD come from the germline V gene (reference sequence). The V gene lost 3 bases and the J gene lost 7 bases, with 19 bases spanning the gap. CDR3 amino acids: CASSDVQGRFREQYF. DNA for the CDR3: TGCGCCAGCAGTGACGTCCAGGGGCGATTTCGGGAGCAGTACTTC.

DNA of the CDR3: TGTGCCAGCAGTCGGACAGGGTATGACACAGATACGCAGTATTTT. Protein product: CASSRTGYDTDTQYF. The chain couples TRBV27 to TRBJ2-3; 8 bases line up with TRBD1. The V gene end was trimmed by 5 bases and the J gene end by 2 bases; junction bases not matched to a gene: 6. The germline CDR1 and CDR2 sequences are MNHEY and SMNVEV (reference sequence). The CDR3 length is 15 residues.

The CDR3 bases are TGTGCCAGCAGTTTTTATAGCAATCAGCCCCAGCATTTT. Encoded protein: CASSFYSNQPQHF. The rearrangement joins TRBV12-3 or TRBV12-4 to TRBJ1-5; D call uncertain. Trimming removed 3 bases from V and 0 bases from J, with 3 bases in between. This CDR3 has 13 residues.

The V call is TRBV28, the J call TRBJ1-5; D ambiguous. Germline V lookup: CDR1 MDHEN, CDR2 SYDVKM. V lost 7 bases to trimming and J lost 4 bases, with 17 bases between them. The CDR3 runs to 15 residues. The CDR3 region is CASTLSILMNQPQHF. The CDR3 DNA sequence: TGTGCCAGCACCCTAAGTATCCTTATGAATCAGCCCCAGCATTTT.

This clone occurred many times. The J gene is TRBJ2-2, the V gene TRBV27; D uncertain. V dropped 1 base and J dropped 2 bases, with 8 bases sitting between them. Germline CDR1 reads MNHEY; CDR2 reads SMNVEV (reference sequence). The CDR3 sequence is 15 residues long. This chain's CDR3 is CASSLWRTNTGELFF. The CDR3 DNA reads as TGTGCCAGCAGTTTATGGAGAACAAACACCGGGGAGCTGTTTTTT.

V is TRBV30 and J is TRBJ2-7; 9 positions agree with TRBD1. Germline CDR1 and CDR2: GTSNPN and SVGIG (reference sequence). This CDR3 comprises 17 residues. The J segment lost 5 bases and the V segment lost 2 bases, leaving 16 bases of the junction unmatched. The CDR3 region has the DNA TGTGCCTGGAGTCCCCCATTCCTTGACAGGGGGGGGGACGAGCAGTACTTC. It translates to CAWSPPFLDRGGDEQYF.

This rearrangement joins TRBV18 to TRBJ2-1, with D possibly being TRBD2 (6 bases). The length of the CDR3 is 16 residues. Trimming pared 6 bases from V and 9 bases from J, leaving 24 bases between. Per the germline V gene, CDR1 is KGHSH and CDR2 is LQKENI. The CDR3 loop is CASSAWGGKGSGEQFF. The CDR3 nucleotides are TGTGCCAGCTCGGCGTGGGGCGGGAAGGGTTCAGGTGAGCAGTTCTTC. Full variable domain (missing parts from reference TRBV18 and TRBJ2-1): NAGVMQNPRHLVRRRGQEARLRCSPMKGHSHVYWYRQLPEEGLKFMVYLQKENIIDESGMPKERFSAEFPKEGPSILRIQQVVRGDSAAYFCASSAWGGKGSGEQFFGPGTRLTVL.

This rearrangement joins TRBV12-3 or TRBV12-4 to TRBJ1-2; D not resolved. The CDR3 has 11 amino acids. The ends were cut back, 8 bases at V and 4 bases at J, with 8 bases in the middle. The DNA of the CDR3 is TGTGCCAGCGGTGGACTCTATGGCTACACCTTC. This sequence encodes CASGGLYGYTF.